Presented here are 2 T cell receptor beta chains from one specimen sequenced in a study of blood T cell repertoires in COVID-19. Assay used: immunoSEQ multiplex PCR; TCRdb lists only in-frame clones, some missing. This table has about 49,000 clones, roughly 82% appearing once. Material for sequencing was peripheral blood. These receptors were collected from a woman aged 55-70 years with acute or convalescent COVID-19.

The chain couples TRBV4-2 to TRBJ2-3; TRBD2 is a possible D gene (5 bases). CDR1 is LGHNA and CDR2 is YNFKEQ in the germline V gene. Trimming took off 4 bases at V and 0 bases at J, with 14 bases between the two ends. CDR3 length: 16 amino acids. CDR3 in amino acids: CASSPFFGVSTDTQYF. In DNA form, the CDR3 reads TGTGCCAGCAGCCCCTTTTTCGGGGTGAGCACAGATACGCAGTATTTT.

Written as DNA, the CDR3 is TGTGCCAGCAGCATAGGGACAGGCCCACTAACTGAAGCTTTCTTT. As protein: CASSIGTGPLTEAFF. V and J are TRBV7-9 and TRBJ1-1, with 8 bases matching TRBD1. Germline V gives CDR1 SEHNR, CDR2 FQNEAQ (reference sequence). The V and J ends lost 5 bases and 5 bases, in that order; junction bases with no gene match: 10. This CDR3 is 15 amino acids long.